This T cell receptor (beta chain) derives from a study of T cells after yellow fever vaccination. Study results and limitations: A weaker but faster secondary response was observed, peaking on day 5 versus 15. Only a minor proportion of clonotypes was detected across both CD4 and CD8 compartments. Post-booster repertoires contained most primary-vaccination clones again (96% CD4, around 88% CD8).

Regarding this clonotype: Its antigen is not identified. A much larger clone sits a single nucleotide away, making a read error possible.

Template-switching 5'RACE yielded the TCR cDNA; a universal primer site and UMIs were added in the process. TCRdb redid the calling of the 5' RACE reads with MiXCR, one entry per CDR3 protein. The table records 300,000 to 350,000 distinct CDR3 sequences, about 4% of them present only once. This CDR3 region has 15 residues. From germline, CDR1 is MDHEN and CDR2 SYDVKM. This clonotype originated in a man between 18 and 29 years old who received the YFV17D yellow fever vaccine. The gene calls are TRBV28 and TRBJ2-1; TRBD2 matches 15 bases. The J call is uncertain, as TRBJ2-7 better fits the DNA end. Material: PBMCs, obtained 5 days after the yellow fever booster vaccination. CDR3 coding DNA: TGTGCCGGACTAGCGGGGGGGAGATCCTACAATGAGCAGTACTTC. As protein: CAGLAGGRSYNEQYF.